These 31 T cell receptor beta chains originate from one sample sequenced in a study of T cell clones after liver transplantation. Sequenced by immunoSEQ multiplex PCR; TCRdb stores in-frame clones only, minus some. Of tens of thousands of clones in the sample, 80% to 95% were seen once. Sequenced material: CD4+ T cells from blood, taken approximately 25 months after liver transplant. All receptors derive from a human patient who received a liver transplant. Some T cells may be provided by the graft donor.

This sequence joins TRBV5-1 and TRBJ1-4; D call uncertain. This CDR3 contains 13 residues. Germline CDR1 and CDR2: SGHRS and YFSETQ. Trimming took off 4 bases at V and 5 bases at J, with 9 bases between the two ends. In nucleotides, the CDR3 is TGCGCCAGCAGCCGGCTACAAAATGAAAAACTGTTTTTT. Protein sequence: CASSRLQNEKLFF.

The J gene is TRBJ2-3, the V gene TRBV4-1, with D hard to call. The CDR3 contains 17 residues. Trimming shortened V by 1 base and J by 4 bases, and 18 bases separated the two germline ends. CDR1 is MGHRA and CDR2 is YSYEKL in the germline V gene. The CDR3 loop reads CASSQVGRAFSPDTQYF. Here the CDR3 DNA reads TGCGCCAGCAGCCAAGTTGGTAGGGCGTTTAGTCCAGATACGCAGTATTTT.

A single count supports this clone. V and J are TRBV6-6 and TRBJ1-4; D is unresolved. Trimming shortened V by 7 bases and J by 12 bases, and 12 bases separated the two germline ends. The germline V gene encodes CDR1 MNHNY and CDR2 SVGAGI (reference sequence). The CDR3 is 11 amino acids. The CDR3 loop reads CASTTSRELFF. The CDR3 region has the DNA TGTGCCAGCACCACAAGTCGGGAACTGTTTTTT.

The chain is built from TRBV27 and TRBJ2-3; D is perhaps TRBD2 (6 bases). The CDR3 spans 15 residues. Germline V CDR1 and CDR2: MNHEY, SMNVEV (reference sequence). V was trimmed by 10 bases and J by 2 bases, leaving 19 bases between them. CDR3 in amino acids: CATTHGRGATDTQYF. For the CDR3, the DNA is TGTGCCACTACCCACGGTCGCGGGGCCACAGATACGCAGTATTTT.

The CDR3, as DNA: TGTGCCAGCAGCCCCGGGACAGTTGGGAGTGAGACCCAGTACTTC. This codes for CASSPGTVGSETQYF. The genes are TRBV7-9 and TRBJ2-5; 7 bases align to TRBD1. This CDR3 spans 15 amino acids. The J segment lost 5 bases and the V segment lost 5 bases, leaving 11 bases of the junction unmatched. Germline V gives CDR1 SEHNR, CDR2 FQNEAQ (reference sequence).

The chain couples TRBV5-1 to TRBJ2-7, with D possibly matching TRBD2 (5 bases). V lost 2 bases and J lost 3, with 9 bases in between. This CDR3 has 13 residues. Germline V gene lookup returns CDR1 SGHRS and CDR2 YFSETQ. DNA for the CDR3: TGCGCCAGCAGCTTAGAAGGGAGCTACGAGCAGTACTTC. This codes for CASSLEGSYEQYF. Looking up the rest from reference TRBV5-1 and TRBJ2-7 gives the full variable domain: KAGVTQTPRYLIKTRGQQVTLSCSPISGHRSVSWYQQTPGQGLQFLFEYFSETQRNKGNFPGRFSGRQFSNSRSEMNVSTLELGDSALYLCASSLEGSYEQYFGPGTRLTVT.

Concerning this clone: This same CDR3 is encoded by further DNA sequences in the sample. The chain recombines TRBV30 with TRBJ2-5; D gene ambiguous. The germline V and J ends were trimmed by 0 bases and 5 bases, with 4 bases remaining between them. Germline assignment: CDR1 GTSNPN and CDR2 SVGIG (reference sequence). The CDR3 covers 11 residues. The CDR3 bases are TGTGCCTGGAGTGTACTGGAGACCCAGTACTTC. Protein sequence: CAWSVLETQYF.

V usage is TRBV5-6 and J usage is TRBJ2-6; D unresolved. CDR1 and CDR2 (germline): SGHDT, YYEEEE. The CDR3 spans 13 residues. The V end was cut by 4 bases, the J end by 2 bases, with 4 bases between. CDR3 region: CASSPPGANVLTF. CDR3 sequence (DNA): TGTGCCAGCAGCCCCCCTGGGGCCAACGTCCTGACTTTC.

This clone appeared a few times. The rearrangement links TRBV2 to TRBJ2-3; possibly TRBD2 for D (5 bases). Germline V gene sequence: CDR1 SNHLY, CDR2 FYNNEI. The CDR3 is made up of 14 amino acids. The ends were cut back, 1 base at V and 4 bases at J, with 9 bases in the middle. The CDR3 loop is CASSEGTSADTQYF. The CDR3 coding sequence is TGTGCCAGCAGTGAAGGGACTTCGGCAGATACGCAGTATTTT.

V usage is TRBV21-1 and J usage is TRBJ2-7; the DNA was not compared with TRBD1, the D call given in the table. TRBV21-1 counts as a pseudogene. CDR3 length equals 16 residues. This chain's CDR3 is CASSRARGGVIKEQYF. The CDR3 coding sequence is TGTGCCAGCAGCCGGGCTCGAGGGGGCGTTATTAAAGAGCAGTACTTC.

The CDR3 loop is CASSFLGTGDTEAFF. The CDR3 DNA reads as TGTGCCAGCAGCTTCCTCGGGACAGGGGACACTGAAGCTTTCTTT. The chain is built from TRBV11-2 and TRBJ1-1; 10 nucleotides align to TRBD1. This CDR3 spans 15 amino acids. V lost 3 bases, J lost 3 bases, and 4 bases stayed unmatched. Per germline, CDR1 SGHAT and CDR2 FQNNGV.

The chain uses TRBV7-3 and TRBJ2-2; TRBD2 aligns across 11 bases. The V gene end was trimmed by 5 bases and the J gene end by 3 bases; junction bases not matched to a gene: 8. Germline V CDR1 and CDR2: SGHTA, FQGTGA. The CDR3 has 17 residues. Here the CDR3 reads CASSHPGTSGHTGELFF. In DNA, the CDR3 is TGTGCCAGCAGCCACCCCGGGACTAGCGGTCACACCGGGGAGCTGTTTTTT.

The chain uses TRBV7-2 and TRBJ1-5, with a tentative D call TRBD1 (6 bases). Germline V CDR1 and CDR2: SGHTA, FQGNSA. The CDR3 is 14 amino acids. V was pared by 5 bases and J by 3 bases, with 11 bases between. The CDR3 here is CASSQGRTNQPQHF. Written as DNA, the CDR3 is TGTGCCAGCAGCCAGGGGCGAACCAATCAGCCCCAGCATTTT.

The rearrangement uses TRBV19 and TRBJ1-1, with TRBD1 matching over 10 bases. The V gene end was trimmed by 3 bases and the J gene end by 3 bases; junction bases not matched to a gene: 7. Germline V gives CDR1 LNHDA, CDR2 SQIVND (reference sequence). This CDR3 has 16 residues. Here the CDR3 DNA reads TGTGCCAGTAGTATTCGGGCCGGACAGGGGGACACTGAAGCTTTCTTT. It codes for CASSIRAGQGDTEAFF.

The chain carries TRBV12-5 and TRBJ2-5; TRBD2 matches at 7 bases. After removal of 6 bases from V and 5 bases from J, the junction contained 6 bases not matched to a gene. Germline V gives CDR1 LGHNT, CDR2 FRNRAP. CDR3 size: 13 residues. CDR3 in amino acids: CASGYYGGETQYF. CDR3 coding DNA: TGTGCTAGTGGGTATTACGGGGGGGAGACCCAGTACTTC.

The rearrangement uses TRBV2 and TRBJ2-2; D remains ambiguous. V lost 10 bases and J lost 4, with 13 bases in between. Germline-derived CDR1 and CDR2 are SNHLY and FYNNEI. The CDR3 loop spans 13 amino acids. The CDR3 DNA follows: TGTGCCACCGGACGGGCAACCACCGGGGAGCTGTTTTTT. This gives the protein CATGRATTGELFF. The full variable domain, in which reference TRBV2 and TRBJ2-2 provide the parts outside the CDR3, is EPEVTQTPSHQVTQMGQEVILRCVPISNHLYFYWYRQILGQKVEFLVSFYNNEISEKSEIFDDQFSVERPDGSNFTLKIRSTKLEDSAMYFCATGRATTGELFFGEGSRLTVL.

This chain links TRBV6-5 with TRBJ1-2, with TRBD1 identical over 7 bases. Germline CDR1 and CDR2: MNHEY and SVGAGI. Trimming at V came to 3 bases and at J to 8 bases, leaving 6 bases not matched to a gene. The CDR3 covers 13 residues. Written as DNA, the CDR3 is TGTGCCAGCAGTTATCGAGCAGGGGGAGGCTACACCTTC. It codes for CASSYRAGGGYTF.

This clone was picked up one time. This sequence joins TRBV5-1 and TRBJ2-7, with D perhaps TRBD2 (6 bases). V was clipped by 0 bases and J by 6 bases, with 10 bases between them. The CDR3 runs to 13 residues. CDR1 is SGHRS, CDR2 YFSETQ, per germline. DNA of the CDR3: TGCGCCAGCAGCTTGGCCTTCGGGGGCGAGCAGTACTTC. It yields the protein CASSLAFGGEQYF.

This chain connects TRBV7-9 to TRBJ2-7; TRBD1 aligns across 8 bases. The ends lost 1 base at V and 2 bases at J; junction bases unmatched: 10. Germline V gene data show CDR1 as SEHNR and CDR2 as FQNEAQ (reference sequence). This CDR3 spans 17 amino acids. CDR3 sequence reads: CASSLEGVRGPPYEQYF. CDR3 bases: TGTGCCAGCAGCTTAGAGGGGGTCAGGGGGCCGCCCTACGAGCAGTACTTC.

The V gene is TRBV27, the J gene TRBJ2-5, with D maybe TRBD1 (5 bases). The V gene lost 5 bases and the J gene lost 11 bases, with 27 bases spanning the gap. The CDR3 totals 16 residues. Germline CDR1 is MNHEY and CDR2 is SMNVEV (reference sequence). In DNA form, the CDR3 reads TGTGCCAGCAGTGGCTGGGCTGGGCAGGGCATCTCGGAGCAGTACTTC. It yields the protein CASSGWAGQGISEQYF.

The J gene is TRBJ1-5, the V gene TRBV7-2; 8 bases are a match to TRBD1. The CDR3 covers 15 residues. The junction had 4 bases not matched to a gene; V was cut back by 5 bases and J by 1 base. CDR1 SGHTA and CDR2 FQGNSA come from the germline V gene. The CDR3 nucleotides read TGTGCCAGCAGCCCAGGGGGCTTGAGCAATCAGCCCCAGCATTTT. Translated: CASSPGGLSNQPQHF.

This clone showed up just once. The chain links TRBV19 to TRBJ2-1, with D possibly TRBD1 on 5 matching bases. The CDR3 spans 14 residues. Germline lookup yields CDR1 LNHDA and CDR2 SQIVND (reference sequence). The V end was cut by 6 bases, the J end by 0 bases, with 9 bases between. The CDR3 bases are TGTGCCAGTAGCGACAGTCGCTCCTACAATGAGCAGTTCTTC. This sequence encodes CASSDSRSYNEQFF.

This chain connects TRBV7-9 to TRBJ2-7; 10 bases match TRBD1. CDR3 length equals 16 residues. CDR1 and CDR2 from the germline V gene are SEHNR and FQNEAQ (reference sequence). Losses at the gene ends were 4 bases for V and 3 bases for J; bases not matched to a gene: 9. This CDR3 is CASSSIIGTGDYEQYF. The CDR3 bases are TGTGCCAGCAGCTCAATTATCGGGACAGGGGACTACGAGCAGTACTTC.

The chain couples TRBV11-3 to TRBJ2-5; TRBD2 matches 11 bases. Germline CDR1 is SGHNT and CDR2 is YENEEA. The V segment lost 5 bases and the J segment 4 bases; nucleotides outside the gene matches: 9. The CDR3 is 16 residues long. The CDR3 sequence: CASSHPLAGVGETQYF. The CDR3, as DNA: TGTGCCAGCAGCCATCCACTAGCGGGAGTCGGAGAGACCCAGTACTTC.

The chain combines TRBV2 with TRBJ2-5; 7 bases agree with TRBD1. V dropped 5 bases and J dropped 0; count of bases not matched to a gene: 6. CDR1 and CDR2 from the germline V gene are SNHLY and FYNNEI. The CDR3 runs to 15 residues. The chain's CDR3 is CASSPGQLHQETQYF. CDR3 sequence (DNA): TGTGCCAGCAGTCCGGGACAGCTACACCAAGAGACCCAGTACTTC.

Here the CDR3 DNA reads TGTGCCAGCAGTGCTTCAATAGGCCACTATACGCAGTATTTT. Translating it yields CASSASIGHYTQYF. The chain is built from TRBV27 and TRBJ2-3; D unclear. The V gene lost 5 bases and the J gene lost 7 bases, with 16 bases spanning the gap. CDR3 length: 14 amino acids. Germline lookup yields CDR1 MNHEY and CDR2 SMNVEV (reference sequence).

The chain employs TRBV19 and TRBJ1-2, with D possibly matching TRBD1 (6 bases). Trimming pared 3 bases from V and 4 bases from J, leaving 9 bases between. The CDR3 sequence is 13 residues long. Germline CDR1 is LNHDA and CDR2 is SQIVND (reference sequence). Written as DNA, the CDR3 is TGTGCCAGTAGTATTTCGGACAGCTATGGCTACACCTTC. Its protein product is CASSISDSYGYTF.

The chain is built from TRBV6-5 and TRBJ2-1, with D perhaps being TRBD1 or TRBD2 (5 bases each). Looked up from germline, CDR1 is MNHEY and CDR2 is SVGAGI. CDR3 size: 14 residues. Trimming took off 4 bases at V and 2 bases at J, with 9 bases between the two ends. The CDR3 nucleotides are TGTGCCAGCAGTTTGCTGGGACCCTACAATGAGCAGTTCTTC. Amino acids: CASSLLGPYNEQFF.

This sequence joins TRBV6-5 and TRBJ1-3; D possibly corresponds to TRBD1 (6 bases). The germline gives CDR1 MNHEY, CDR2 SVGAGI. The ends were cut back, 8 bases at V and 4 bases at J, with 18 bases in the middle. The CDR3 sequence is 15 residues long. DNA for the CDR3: TGTGCCAGCGGGAACAGGGACCTAGTAGGAAACACCATATATTTT. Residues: CASGNRDLVGNTIYF.

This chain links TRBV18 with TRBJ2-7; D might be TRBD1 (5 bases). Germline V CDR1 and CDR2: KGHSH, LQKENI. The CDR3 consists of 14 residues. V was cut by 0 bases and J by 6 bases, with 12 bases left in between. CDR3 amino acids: CASSPPSGLFEQYF. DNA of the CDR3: TGTGCCAGCTCACCACCGTCAGGGTTATTCGAGCAGTACTTC. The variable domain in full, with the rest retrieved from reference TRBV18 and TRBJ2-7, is NAGVMQNPRHLVRRRGQEARLRCSPMKGHSHVYWYRQLPEEGLKFMVYLQKENIIDESGMPKERFSAEFPKEGPSILRIQQVVRGDSAAYFCASSPPSGLFEQYFGPGTRLTVT.

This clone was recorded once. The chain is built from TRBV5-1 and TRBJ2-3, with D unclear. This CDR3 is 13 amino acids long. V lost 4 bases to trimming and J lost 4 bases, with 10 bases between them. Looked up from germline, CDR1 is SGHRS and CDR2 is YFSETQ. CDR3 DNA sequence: TGCGCCAGCAGCGTTAATCCTTCAGATACGCAGTATTTT. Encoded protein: CASSVNPSDTQYF.